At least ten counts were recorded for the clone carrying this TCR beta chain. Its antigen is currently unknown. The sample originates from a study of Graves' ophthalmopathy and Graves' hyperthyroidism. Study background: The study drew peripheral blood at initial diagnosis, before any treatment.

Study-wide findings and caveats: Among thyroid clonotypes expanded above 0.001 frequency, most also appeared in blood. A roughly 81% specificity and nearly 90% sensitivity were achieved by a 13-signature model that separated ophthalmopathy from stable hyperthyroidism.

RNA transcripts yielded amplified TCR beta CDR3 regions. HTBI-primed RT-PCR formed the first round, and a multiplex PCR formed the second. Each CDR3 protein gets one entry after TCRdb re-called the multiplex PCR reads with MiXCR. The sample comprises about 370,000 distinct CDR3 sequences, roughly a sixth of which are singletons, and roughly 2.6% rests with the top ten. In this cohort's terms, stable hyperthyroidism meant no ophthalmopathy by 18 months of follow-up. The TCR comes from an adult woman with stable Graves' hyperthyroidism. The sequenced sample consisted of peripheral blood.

The CDR3 loop reads CSARRQTDNQPQHF. The CDR3 bases are TGCAGTGCGCGGAGACAGACCGATAATCAGCCCCAGCATTTT. The V and J genes are TRBV20-1 and TRBJ1-5; D might be TRBD1 (5 bases). This CDR3 contains 14 residues. Trimming removed 6 bases from V and 4 bases from J, with 16 bases in between. Germline CDR1 is DFQATT and CDR2 is SNEGSKA (reference sequence).